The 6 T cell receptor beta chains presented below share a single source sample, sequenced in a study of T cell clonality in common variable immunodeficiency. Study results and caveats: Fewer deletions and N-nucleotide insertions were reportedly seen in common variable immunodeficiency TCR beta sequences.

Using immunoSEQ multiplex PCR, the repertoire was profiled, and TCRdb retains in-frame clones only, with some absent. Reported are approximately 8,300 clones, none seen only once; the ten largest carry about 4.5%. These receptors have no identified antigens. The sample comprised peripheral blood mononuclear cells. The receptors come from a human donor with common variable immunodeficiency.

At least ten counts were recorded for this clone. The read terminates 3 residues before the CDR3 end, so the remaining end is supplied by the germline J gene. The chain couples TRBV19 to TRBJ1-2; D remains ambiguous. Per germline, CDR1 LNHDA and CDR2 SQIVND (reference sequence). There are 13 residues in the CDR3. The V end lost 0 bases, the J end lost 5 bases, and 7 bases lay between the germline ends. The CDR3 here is CASSIDRTYGYTF. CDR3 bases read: TGTGCCAGTAGTATAGACAGAACATATGGC.

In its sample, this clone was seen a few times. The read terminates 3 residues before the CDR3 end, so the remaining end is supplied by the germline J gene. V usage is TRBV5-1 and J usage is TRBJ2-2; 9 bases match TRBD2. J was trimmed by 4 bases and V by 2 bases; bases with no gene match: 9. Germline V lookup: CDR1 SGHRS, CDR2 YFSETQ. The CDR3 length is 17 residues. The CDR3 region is CASSFWRGGSVTGELFF. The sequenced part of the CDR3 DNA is TGCGCCAGCAGCTTTTGGCGGGGGGGCTCGGTCACCGGGGAG.

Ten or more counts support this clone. Here the CDR3 reads CASSLYGADTQYF. Partial CDR3 DNA: TGTGCCAGCAGCTTATACGGTGCAGATACG. The chain employs TRBV7-2 and TRBJ2-3, with no clear D. The DNA ends 3 residues before the CDR3 does, and the rest of the CDR3 is filled in from the germline J gene. Germline assignment: CDR1 SGHTA and CDR2 FQGNSA. V was pared by 2 bases and J by 4 bases, with 7 bases between. This CDR3 spans 13 amino acids.

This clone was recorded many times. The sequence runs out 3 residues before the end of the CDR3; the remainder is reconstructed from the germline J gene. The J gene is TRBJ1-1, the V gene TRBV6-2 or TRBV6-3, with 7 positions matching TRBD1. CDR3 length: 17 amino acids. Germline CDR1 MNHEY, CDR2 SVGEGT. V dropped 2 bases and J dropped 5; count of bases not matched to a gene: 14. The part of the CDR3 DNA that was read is TGTGCCAGCAGTTACAGCAGACAGGGTTTAGGATATACTGAA. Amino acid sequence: CASSYSRQGLGYTE. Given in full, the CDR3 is CASSYSRQGLGYTEAFF.

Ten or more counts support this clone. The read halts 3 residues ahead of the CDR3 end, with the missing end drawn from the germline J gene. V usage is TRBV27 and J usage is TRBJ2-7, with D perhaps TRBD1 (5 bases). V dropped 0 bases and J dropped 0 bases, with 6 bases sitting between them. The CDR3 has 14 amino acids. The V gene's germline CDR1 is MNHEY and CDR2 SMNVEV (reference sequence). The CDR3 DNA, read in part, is TGTGCCAGCAGTTTATCGACAGCCTCCTACGAG. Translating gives CASSLSTASYE. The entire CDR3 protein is CASSLSTASYEQYF.

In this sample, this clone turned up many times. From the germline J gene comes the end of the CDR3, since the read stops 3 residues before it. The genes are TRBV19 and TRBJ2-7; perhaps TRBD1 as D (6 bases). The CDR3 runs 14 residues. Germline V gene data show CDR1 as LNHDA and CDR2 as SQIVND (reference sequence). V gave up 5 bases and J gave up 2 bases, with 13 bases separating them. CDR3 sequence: CASSLQGVPYEQYF. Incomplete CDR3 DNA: TGTGCCAGTAGTCTACAGGGTGTCCCCTACGAG.